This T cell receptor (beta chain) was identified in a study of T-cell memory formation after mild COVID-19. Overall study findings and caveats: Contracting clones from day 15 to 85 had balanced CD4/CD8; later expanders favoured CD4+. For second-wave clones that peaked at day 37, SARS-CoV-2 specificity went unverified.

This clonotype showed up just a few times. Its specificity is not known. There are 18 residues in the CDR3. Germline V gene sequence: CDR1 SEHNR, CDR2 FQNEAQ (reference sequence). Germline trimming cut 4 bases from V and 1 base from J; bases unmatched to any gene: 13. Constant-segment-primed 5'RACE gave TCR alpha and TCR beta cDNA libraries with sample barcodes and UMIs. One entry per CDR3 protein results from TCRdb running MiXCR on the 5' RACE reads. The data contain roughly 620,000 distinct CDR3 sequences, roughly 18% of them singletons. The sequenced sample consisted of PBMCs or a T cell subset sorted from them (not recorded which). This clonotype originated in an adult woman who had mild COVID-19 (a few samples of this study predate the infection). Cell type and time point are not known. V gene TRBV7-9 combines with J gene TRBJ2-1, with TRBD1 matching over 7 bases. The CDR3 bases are TGTGCCAGCAGCTCCGCCTACAGGGGAGCGGCTTCCTACAATGAGCAGTTCTTC. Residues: CASSSAYRGAASYNEQFF.